This section outlines one T cell receptor beta chain sequence together with its context. TCRdb used MiXCR to reprocess the RT-PCR reads, holding one entry per CDR3 protein. This sample carries around 700,000 distinct CDR3 sequences, approximately 15% of them seen once, and the ten largest clones take 3.6%. CDR1 and CDR2 from the germline V gene are DFQATT and SNEGSKA (reference sequence). With 2 bases clipped from V and 1 base from J, the junction kept 2 bases outside the gene matches. The CDR3 loop spans 15 amino acids. Sequencing used memory CD4+ T cells from blood. The receptor was derived from a female donor in good health, serving as a healthy control. V is TRBV20-1 and J is TRBJ2-2, with 9 nucleotides matching TRBD2. This CDR3 is CSARRLAENTGELFF. CDR3 nucleotides: TGCAGTGCTAGAAGACTAGCGGAGAACACCGGGGAGCTGTTTTTT.